This TCR beta chain originates from a study of shared clonotypes between healthy human individuals. Findings of the study overall: The sampled material consisted only of blood, and tissue repertoires are likely to differ. Roughly 5% of naive CD4 clonotypes were shared across a few donors.

Germline V gives CDR1 SGHRS, CDR2 YFSETQ. Trimming shortened V by 2 bases and J by 0 bases, and 12 bases separated the two germline ends. The CDR3 is 16 residues long. Sorted subsets were amplified in replicate PCRs using around 220 ng DNA, tens of thousands of T cell genomes. Libraries were prepared by immunoSEQ multiplex PCR; TCRdb keeps only in-frame clonotypes and omits some of them. The repertoire has 550,000 to 800,000 clones, 90% of them found once; the top ten carry more than 30%. Comments on this clone: Its antigen remains unknown.

This receptor was taken from a man aged 18 to 29 in good health. Some clones in this sample may be carry-over from other donors' samples. Input material: memory CD8+ T cells from PBMCs. As to subset: CD45RO+ cells pooled with CCR7-negative TemRA cells. V and J are TRBV5-1 and TRBJ2-1; D unresolved. The CDR3 nucleotides are TGCGCCAGCAGCTTTACCACGGTCGGCTCCTACAATGAGCAGTTCTTC. Its protein product is CASSFTTVGSYNEQFF.